This T cell receptor beta chain appears in the sequencing data of a study of radiotherapy plus CTLA-4 blockade in lung cancer. General study findings and limits: The best prediction of response reportedly came from early blood T cell clone dynamics, with interferon-beta.

The repertoire was sequenced with immunoSEQ multiplex PCR; TCRdb's copy has only in-frame clones and lacks some. The sample lists 35,000 to 40,000 clones, just over 85% occurring once. This CDR3 comprises 14 residues. About this clone itself: Its antigen is unidentified. A junction end diverges from the germline sequence, so it may reflect a read error.

This sequence was found in a human donor with non-small cell lung cancer whose response to radiotherapy plus ipilimumab could not be evaluated. The chain is built from TRBV23-1 and TRBJ1-1; D ambiguous. TRBV23-1 is recorded as an ORF, its role being uncertain. This sample comprised peripheral blood, obtained from a patient treated with radiotherapy plus ipilimumab. The DNA of the CDR3 is TGCGCCAGCATTCAAGAAGGAGGGAACACTGAAGCTTTCTTT. This translates into CASIQEGGNTEAFF.